This T cell receptor beta chain is from a study of T-cell reconstitution after alpha-beta-depleted transplantation in children. Study-wide points: It was newly produced T cells that mostly accounted for T-cell counts and diversity one year after transplant.

In regard to this clonotype: The antigen is undetermined.

The TCRbeta library was prepared with unique molecular identifiers. In TCRdb, the PCR reads were re-called with MiXCR into one record per CDR3 protein. The sample carries about 250,000 distinct CDR3 sequences, 20% to 30% recorded once. V was pared by 1 base and J by 5 bases, with 10 bases between. The CDR3 loop spans 14 amino acids. Per germline, CDR1 LGHNA and CDR2 YNFKEQ. The chain links TRBV4-2 to TRBJ2-3; perhaps TRBD2 as D (6 bases). The receptor was isolated from a female patient aged 2-10 years who had a stem cell transplant for congenital amegakaryocytic thrombocytopenia, so the T cells may come from the graft donor. Sequencing used PBMCs, mostly from graft donor cells, obtained 360 days after TCRalphabeta/CD19-depleted stem cell transplant. The CDR3 region is CASSQGAGGDTQYF. The DNA for the CDR3 is TGTGCCAGCAGCCAAGGGGCCGGGGGAGATACGCAGTATTTT.